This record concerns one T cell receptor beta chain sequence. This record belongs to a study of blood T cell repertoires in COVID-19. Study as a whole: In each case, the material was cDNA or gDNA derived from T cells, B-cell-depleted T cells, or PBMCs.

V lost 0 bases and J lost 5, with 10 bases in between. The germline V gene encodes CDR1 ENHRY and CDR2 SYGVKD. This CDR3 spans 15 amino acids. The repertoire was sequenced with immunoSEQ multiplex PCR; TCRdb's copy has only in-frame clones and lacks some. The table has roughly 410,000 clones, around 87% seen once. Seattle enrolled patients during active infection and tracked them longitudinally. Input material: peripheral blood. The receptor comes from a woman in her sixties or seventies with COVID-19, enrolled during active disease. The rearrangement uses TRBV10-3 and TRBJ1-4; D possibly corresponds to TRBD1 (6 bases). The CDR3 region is CAISESGHQNEKLFF. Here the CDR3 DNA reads TGTGCCATCAGTGAGTCGGGACACCAGAATGAAAAACTGTTTTTT.